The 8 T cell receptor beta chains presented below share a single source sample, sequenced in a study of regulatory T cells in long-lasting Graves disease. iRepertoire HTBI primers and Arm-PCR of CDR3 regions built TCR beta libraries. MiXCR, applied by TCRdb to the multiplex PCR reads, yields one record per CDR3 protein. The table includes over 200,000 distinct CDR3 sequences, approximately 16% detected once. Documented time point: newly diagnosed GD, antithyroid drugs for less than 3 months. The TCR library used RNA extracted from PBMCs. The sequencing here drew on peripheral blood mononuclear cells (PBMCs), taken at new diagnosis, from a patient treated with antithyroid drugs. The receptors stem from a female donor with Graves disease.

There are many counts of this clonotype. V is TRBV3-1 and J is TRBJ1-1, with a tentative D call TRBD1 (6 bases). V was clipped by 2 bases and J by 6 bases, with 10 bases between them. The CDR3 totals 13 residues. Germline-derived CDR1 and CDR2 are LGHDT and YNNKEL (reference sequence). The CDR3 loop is CASSQLTGPEAFF. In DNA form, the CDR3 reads TGTGCCAGCAGCCAACTGACAGGTCCTGAAGCTTTCTTT.

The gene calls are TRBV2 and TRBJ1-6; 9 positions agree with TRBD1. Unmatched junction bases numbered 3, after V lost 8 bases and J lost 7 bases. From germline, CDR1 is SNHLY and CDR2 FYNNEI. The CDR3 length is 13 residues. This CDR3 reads CASRTGANSPLHF. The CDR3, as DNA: TGTGCCAGCCGGACAGGGGCGAATTCACCCCTCCACTTT.

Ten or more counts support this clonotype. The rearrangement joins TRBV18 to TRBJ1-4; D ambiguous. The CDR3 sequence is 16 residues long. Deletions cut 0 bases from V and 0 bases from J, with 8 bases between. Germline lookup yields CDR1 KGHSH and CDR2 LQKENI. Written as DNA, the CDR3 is TGTGCCAGCTCACCACCGAGTGAAACAACTAATGAAAAACTGTTTTTT. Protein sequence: CASSPPSETTNEKLFF.

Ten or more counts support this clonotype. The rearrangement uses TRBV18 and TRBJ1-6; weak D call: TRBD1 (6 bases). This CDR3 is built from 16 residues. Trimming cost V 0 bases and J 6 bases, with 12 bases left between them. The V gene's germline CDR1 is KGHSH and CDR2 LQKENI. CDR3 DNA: TGTGCCAGCTCACCACCGAAAGGGGGTCGTAATTCACCCCTCCACTTT. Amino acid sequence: CASSPPKGGRNSPLHF.

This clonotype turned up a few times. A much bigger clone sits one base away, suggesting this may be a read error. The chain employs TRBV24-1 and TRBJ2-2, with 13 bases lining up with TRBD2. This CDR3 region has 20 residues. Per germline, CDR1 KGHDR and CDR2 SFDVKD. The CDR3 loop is CATSDLSSTSGRAVGGELLF. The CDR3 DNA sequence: TGTGCCACCAGTGATTTGTCCTCTACTAGCGGGAGGGCCGTCGGCGGGGAGCTGCTTTTT.

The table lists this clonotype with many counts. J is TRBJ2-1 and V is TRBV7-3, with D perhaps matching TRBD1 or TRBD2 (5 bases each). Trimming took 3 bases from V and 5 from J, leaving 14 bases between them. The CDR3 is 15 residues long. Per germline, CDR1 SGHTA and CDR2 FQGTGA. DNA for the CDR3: TGTGCCAGCAGCTTGCTGGGACGGTTAAACAATGAGCAGTTCTTC. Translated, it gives CASSLLGRLNNEQFF. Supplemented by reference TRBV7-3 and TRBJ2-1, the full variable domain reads GAGVSQTPSNKVTEKGKYVELRCDPISGHTALYWYRQSLGQGPEFLIYFQGTGAADDSGLPNDRFFAVRPEGSVSTLKIQRTERGDSAVYLCASSLLGRLNNEQFFGPGTRLTVL.

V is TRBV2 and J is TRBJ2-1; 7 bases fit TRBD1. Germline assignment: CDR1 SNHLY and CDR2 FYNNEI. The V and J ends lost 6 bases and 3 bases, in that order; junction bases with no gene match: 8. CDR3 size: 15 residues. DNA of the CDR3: TGTGCCAGCAGCGCATCCGGGACAGTCTACAATGAGCAGTTCTTC. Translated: CASSASGTVYNEQFF.

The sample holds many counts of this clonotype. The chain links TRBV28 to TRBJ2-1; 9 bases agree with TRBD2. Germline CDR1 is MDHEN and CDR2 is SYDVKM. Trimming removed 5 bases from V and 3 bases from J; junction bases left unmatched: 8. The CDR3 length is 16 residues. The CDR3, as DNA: TGTGCCAGCAGTCTCCGACTAGCGGTTGGCTACAATGAGCAGTTCTTC. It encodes CASSLRLAVGYNEQFF.